This TCR beta chain was sequenced in a study of blood T cell repertoires in COVID-19. V was pared by 8 bases and J by 10 bases, with 15 bases between. CDR3 length: 13 amino acids. Germline V gene lookup returns CDR1 SNHLY and CDR2 FYNNEI. The assay was immunoSEQ multiplex PCR, and TCRdb's table has in-frame clones only and misses some. The sample shows 350,000 or so clones, about 87% of them seen only once. V and J are TRBV2 and TRBJ1-6; D ambiguous. Sequences were obtained from peripheral blood. The source of this sequence is a woman between 25 and 40 years old with COVID-19, enrolled during active disease. Here the CDR3 reads CASGVEGRSPLHF. The CDR3 bases are TGTGCCAGCGGGGTGGAGGGCCGCTCACCCCTCCACTTT.